These 4 T cell receptor beta chains were sequenced from one sample in a study of T cell responses to AZD1222 COVID-19 vaccine. Here immunoSEQ multiplex PCR was the method, and the copy in TCRdb shows in-frame clones only, minus some. Of more than 95,000 clones in the sample, approximately 88% were seen once. Sequencing used peripheral blood, obtained on day 0 of AZD1222 vaccination. These receptors all stem from an adult in good health.

The rearrangement links TRBV7-9 to TRBJ2-7; D not resolved. Germline V lookup: CDR1 SEHNR, CDR2 FQNEAQ (reference sequence). The CDR3 runs 11 residues. Trimming took 4 bases from V and 3 from J, leaving 4 bases between them. The CDR3 here is CASSWSYEQYF. CDR3 bases: TGTGCCAGCAGCTGGAGCTACGAGCAGTACTTC. Full variable domain (remainder filled in from reference TRBV7-9 and TRBJ2-7): DTGVSQNPRHKITKRGQNVTFRCDPISEHNRLYWYRQTLGQGPEFLTYFQNEAQLEKSRLLSDRFSAERPKGSFSTLEIQRTEQGDSAMYLCASSWSYEQYFGPGTRLTVT.

This sequence joins TRBV4-1 and TRBJ2-3, with TRBD2 as a possible D gene (6 bases). CDR1 and CDR2 (germline): MGHRA, YSYEKL. Trimming took off 5 bases at V and 0 bases at J, with 9 bases between the two ends. CDR3 length: 14 residues. The CDR3 DNA reads as TGCGCCAGCAGCGAGCGGGTGAGCACAGATACGCAGTATTTT. This codes for CASSERVSTDTQYF.

The CDR3 here is CASSRTTADSSYEQYF. The CDR3 nucleotides are TGCGCCAGCAGCCGCACGACAGCGGATAGCTCCTACGAGCAGTACTTC. The gene calls are TRBV5-1 and TRBJ2-7; D is tentatively TRBD1 or TRBD2 (5 bases each). Trimming shortened V by 4 bases and J by 0 bases, and 17 bases separated the two germline ends. The CDR3 consists of 16 residues. Germline V CDR1 and CDR2: SGHRS, YFSETQ.

This chain links TRBV28 with TRBJ1-2, with TRBD1 identical over 7 bases. The CDR3 runs 15 residues. CDR1 is MDHEN, CDR2 SYDVKM, per germline. The junction had 12 bases not matched to a gene; V was cut back by 7 bases and J by 4 bases. CDR3 sequence: CASTETGAHLYGYTF. The DNA of the CDR3 is TGTGCCAGCACCGAAACAGGGGCTCATCTCTATGGCTACACCTTC.